This T cell receptor (beta chain) comes out of a study of blood T cell repertoires in COVID-19. The wider study: Collection of acute and convalescent COVID-19 samples took place in the United States, Italy and Spain. Nucleic acid was either cDNA or gDNA, and it came from T cells, B-cell-depleted T cells, or PBMCs.

This CDR3 has 13 amino acids. The V gene lost 8 bases and the J gene lost 1 base, with 9 bases spanning the gap. Original processing methods: Nucleated cell counts were estimated from reference gene primer amplification. Sequencing used immunoSEQ multiplex PCR; TCRdb keeps in-frame clones, though not all of them. From that table come the V and J calls and clone size; the DNA was used to work out D and trimming. The top ten hold 1% to 1.5% of the sample, which has 250,000 to 350,000 clones, more than 70% seen once. Sequenced sample: peripheral blood. The chain links TRBV12-3 or TRBV12-4 to TRBJ1-5; D is uncertain. The sequence was collected from a woman between 50 and 59 years old with acute or convalescent COVID-19. CDR3 DNA: TGTGCCAGCGGTGCGGGAAGCAATCAGCCCCAGCATTTT. This translates into CASGAGSNQPQHF.